In this sample, the clone carrying this TCR beta chain turned up a few times. What it binds is unknown. Indicated time point: persistent/refractory GD, antithyroid drugs over 5 years with positive TRAb. PBMCs were the source of the RNA used for TCR sequencing. It was by American Thyroid Association guidelines that Graves' disease was diagnosed. Each of the patients was recruited from an endocrinology department situated in Xi'an, China. The sample is drawn from a study of regulatory T cells in long-lasting Graves disease. Study conclusions and caveats: Persistent Graves' patients possessed reduced TCR diversity relative to recently diagnosed ones.

Building of the TCR beta libraries involved iRepertoire HTBI primers and Arm-PCR of CDR3 regions. TCRdb analysed the multiplex PCR reads with MiXCR anew, one entry per CDR3 protein. The sample has roughly 400,000 distinct CDR3 sequences; 20% to 25% are singletons. The sequencing used peripheral blood mononuclear cells (PBMCs), collected when the disease was refractory, from a patient treated with antithyroid drugs. The TCR originated in a female donor with Graves disease.

The CDR3 is CATLGDNEQFF. CDR3 DNA: TGTGCCACCCTAGGGGACAATGAGCAGTTCTTC. The chain links TRBV10-3 to TRBJ2-1, with D perhaps matching TRBD1 (5 bases). Trimming left V 10 bases short and J 5 bases short, with 9 bases between. The CDR3 covers 11 residues. The germline V gene encodes CDR1 ENHRY and CDR2 SYGVKD.